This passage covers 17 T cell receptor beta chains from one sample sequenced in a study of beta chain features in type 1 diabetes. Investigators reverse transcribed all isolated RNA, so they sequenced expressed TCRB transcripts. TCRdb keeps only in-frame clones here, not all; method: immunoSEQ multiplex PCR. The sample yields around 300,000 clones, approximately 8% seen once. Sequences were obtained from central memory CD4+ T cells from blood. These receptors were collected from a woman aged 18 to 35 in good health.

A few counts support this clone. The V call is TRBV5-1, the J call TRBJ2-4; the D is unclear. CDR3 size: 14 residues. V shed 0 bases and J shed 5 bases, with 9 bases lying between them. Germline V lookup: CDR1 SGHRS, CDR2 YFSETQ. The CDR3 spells CASSLEGMENIQYF. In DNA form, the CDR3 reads TGCGCCAGCAGCTTGGAAGGGATGGAAAACATTCAGTACTTC.

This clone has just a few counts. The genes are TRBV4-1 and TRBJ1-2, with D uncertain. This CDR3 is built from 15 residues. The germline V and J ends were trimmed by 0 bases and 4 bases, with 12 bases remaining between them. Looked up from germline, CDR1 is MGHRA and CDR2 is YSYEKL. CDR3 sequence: CASSQDRLGGYGYTF. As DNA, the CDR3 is TGCGCCAGCAGCCAAGATAGGTTGGGAGGCTATGGCTACACCTTC.

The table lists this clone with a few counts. For the CDR3, the DNA is TGCAGTGGAAGGGAGGTCACTGAAGCTTTCTTT. Translation: CSGREVTEAFF. The rearrangement links TRBV20-1 to TRBJ1-1; D unresolved. CDR3 length equals 11 residues. The germline gives CDR1 DFQATT, CDR2 SNEGSKA (reference sequence). Trimming removed 7 bases at V and 4 bases at J, with 10 bases between.

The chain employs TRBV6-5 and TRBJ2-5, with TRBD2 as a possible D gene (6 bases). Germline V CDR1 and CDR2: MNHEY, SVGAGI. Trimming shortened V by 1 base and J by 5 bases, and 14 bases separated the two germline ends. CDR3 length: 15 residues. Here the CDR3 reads CASSYYGSGFETQYF. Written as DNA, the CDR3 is TGTGCCAGCAGTTACTACGGGAGCGGGTTTGAGACCCAGTACTTC.

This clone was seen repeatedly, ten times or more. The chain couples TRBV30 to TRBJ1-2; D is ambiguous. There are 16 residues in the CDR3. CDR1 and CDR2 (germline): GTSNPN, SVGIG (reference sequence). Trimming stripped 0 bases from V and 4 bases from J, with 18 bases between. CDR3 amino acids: CAWSVTGPRGSYGYTF. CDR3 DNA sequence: TGTGCCTGGAGTGTAACGGGCCCCCGAGGGAGCTATGGCTACACCTTC.

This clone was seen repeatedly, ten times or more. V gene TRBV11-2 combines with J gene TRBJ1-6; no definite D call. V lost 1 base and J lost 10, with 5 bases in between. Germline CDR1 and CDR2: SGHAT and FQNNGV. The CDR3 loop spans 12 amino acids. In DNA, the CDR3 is TGTGCCAGCAGCTTAGTGGGCTCACCCCTCCACTTT. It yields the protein CASSLVGSPLHF.

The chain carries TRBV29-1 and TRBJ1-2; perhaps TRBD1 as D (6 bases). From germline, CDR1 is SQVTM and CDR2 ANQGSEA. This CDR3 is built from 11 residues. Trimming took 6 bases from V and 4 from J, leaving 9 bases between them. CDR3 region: CSVGQSYGYTF. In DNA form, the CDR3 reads TGCAGCGTAGGACAGAGCTATGGCTACACCTTC.

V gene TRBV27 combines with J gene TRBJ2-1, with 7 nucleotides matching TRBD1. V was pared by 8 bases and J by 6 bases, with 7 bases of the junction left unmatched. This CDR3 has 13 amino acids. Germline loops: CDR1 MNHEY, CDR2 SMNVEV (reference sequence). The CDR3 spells CASGDRVLNEQFF. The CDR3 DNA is TGTGCCAGCGGCGACAGGGTGCTCAATGAGCAGTTCTTC.

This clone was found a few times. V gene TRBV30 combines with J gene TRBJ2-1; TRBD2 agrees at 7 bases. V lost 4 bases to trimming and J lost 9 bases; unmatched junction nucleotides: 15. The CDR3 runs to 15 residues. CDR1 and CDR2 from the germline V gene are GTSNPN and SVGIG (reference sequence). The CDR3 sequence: CAWNTGSGIIGEQFF. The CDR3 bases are TGTGCCTGGAATACCGGAAGCGGGATAATCGGTGAGCAGTTCTTC.

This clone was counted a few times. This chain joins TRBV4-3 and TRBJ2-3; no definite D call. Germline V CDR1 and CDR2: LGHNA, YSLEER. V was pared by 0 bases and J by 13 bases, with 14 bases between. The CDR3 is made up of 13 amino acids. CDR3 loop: CASSQDEAGVKYF. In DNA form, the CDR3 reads TGCGCCAGCAGCCAAGACGAGGCAGGCGTCAAGTATTTT.

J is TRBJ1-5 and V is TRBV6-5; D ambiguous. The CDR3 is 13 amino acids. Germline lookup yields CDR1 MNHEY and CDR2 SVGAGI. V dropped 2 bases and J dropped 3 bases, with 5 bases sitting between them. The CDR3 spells CASSYGPNQPQHF. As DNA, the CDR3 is TGTGCCAGCAGTTACGGTCCCAATCAGCCCCAGCATTTT.

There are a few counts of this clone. In nucleotides, the CDR3 is TGTGCCAGCAGCTCTCAGGGTTGGTCGGGCGAGCAGTACTTC. Translating gives CASSSQGWSGEQYF. The chain is built from TRBV7-6 and TRBJ2-7, with a weak D call TRBD1 (5 bases). CDR1 is SGHVS and CDR2 is FNYEAQ in the germline V gene. V gave up 4 bases and J gave up 6 bases, with 16 bases separating them. The CDR3 contains 14 residues.

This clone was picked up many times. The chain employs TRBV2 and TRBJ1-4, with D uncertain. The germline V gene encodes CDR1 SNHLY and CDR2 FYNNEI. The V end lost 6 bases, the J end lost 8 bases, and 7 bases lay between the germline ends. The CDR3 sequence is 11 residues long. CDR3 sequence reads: CASSVQEKLFF. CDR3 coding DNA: TGTGCCAGCAGCGTACAGGAAAAACTGTTTTTT.

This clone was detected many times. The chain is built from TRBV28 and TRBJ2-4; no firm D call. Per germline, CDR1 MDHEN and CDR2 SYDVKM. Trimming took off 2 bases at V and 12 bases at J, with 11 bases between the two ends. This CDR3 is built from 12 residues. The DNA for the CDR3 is TGTGCCAGCAGTTTACCCCTTGGGTATCAGTACTTC. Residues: CASSLPLGYQYF.

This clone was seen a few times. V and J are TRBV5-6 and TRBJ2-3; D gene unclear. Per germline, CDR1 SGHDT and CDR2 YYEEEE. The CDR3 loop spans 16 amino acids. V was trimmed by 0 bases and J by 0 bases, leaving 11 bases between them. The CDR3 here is CASSLGGGASTDTQYF. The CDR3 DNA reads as TGTGCCAGCAGCTTGGGCGGCGGTGCTAGCACAGATACGCAGTATTTT.

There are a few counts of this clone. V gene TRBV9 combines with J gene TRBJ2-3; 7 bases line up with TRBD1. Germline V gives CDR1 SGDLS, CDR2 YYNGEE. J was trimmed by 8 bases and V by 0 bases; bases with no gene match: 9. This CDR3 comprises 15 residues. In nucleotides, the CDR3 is TGTGCCAGCAGCGTAGACAGGGGCGCGGGTGGTACGCAGTATTTT. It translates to CASSVDRGAGGTQYF.

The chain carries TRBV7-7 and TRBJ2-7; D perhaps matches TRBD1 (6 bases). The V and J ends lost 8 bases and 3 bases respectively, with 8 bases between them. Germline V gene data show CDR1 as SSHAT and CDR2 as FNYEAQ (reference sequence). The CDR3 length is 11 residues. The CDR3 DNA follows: TGTGCCAGCCTCAGGGGCTACGAGCAGTACGTC. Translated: CASLRGYEQYV.